The clone carrying this TCR delta chain was detected only a few times. Its antigen remains unknown. The data derive from a study of Vδ1+ human thymocytes. Thymocytes were sorted as CD3+ TCRVdelta1+ TCRVdelta2- after alphabeta T cell depletion. Purity of the sorted Vdelta1+ thymocytes ranged from roughly 98% to 99.6%. General study points: Unlike peripheral blood Vdelta1+ controls, thymic delta-chain sequences included approximately 21% Vdelta2 and few Vdelta3. In the thymus, TRG and TRD repertoires looked highly polyclonal with Gaussian CDR3 lengths. The authors advised highly purified populations and single-cell validation.

V lost 5 bases to trimming and J lost 2 bases, with 15 bases between them. The V gene's germline CDR1 is TSWWSYY and CDR2 QGS. The CDR3 is 15 residues long. RNA was extracted from the cells and then reverse transcribed. Multiplex PCR used pooled V-gene forward primers and a constant-region reverse primer to amplify CDR3s. TCRdb reprocessed the multiplex PCR reads through CATT. Among 20,000 to 25,000 delta-chain clones listed, about 31% were seen once. The source material was Vdelta1+ gamma-delta thymocytes from the thymus. This sample's subset: FACS-sorted CD3+ TCRalphabeta- TCRVdelta1+ TCRVdelta2- thymocytes. The source is a boy under two years old who had congenital heart surgery. The V call is TRDV1, the J call TRDJ1; no reliable D call. The CDR3 sequence: CALGKAELHTDKLIF. The CDR3, as DNA: TGTGCTCTTGGGAAAGCGGAGCTGCATACCGATAAACTCATCTTT.